Below are 21 T cell receptor beta chains sequenced from a single sample in a study of shared clonotypes between healthy human individuals. Profiled with immunoSEQ multiplex PCR; TCRdb holds only in-frame clones, not every one. The table has around 980,000 clones, 78% seen once; the top ten hold around 0.6%. The specimen was memory CD4+ T cells from PBMCs. Subset denoted: CD45RA-negative fraction. These receptors originate from a man aged 18 to 30 in good health. Some clones in this sample may be carry-over from other donors' samples.

This clone was detected once. The chain carries TRBV19 and TRBJ1-2, with D possibly matching TRBD1 (5 bases). V lost 7 bases and J lost 2, with 17 bases in between. Germline V gives CDR1 LNHDA, CDR2 SQIVND (reference sequence). The CDR3 is 15 amino acids. CDR3 residues: CASTRGVGTNYGYTF. The CDR3 DNA sequence: TGTGCCAGTACAAGGGGTGTGGGGACCAACTATGGCTACACCTTC.

This clone occurred many times. This chain joins TRBV9 and TRBJ1-3; TRBD1 might be the D (5 bases). The V and J ends lost 3 bases and 0 bases respectively, with 16 bases between them. Germline CDR1 reads SGDLS; CDR2 reads YYNGEE. The CDR3 runs 17 residues. Written as DNA, the CDR3 is TGTGCCAGCAGCGCCAGGCCTCGGGGGTACTCTGGAAACACCATATATTTT. This gives the protein CASSARPRGYSGNTIYF.

The sample holds one count of this clone. This chain connects TRBV5-1 to TRBJ1-6; D remains ambiguous. This CDR3 spans 15 amino acids. Germline assignment: CDR1 SGHRS and CDR2 YFSETQ. V was clipped by 4 bases and J by 5 bases, with 13 bases between them. The CDR3 DNA sequence: TGCGCCAGCAGCCGCTGGACGGGGAATAATTCACCCCTCCACTTT. Translating it yields CASSRWTGNNSPLHF.

In its sample, this clone was seen many times. The chain recombines TRBV6-1 with TRBJ2-6, with D possibly being TRBD2 (5 bases). This CDR3 comprises 17 residues. Germline V gives CDR1 MNHNS, CDR2 SASEGT. V lost 4 bases and J lost 4, with 17 bases in between. CDR3 in amino acids: CASSGDRGRHGANVLTF. CDR3 DNA sequence: TGTGCCAGCAGTGGAGATCGAGGGCGTCACGGGGCCAACGTCCTGACTTTC.

This clone was picked up a small number of times. This chain links TRBV5-1 with TRBJ2-3, with D unclear. The germline gives CDR1 SGHRS, CDR2 YFSETQ. Between the trimmed V and J ends, which lost 6 bases and 0 bases, there was a span of 5 bases. This CDR3 is 12 amino acids long. CDR3: CASKQSTDTQYF. Written as DNA, the CDR3 is TGCGCCAGCAAACAGAGCACAGATACGCAGTATTTT.

This sequence joins TRBV5-4 and TRBJ2-7, with 11 bases fitting TRBD2. Germline CDR1 is SGHNT and CDR2 is YYREEE (reference sequence). With 0 bases clipped from V and 6 bases from J, the junction kept 5 bases outside the gene matches. The CDR3 runs to 15 residues. CDR3 sequence: CASSLDLAGGGEQYF. CDR3 DNA sequence: TGTGCCAGCAGCTTGGATCTAGCGGGAGGTGGCGAGCAGTACTTC.

The chain joins TRBV7-2 to TRBJ2-4; TRBD2 matches 10 bases. The CDR3 has 15 amino acids. Per the germline V gene, CDR1 is SGHTA and CDR2 is FQGNSA. V shed 5 bases and J 9 bases; nucleotides not matched to a gene: 10. Here the CDR3 DNA reads TGTGCCAGCAGCCCCGGACTAGCGGATGGGCCCATTCAGTACTTC. Its translation is CASSPGLADGPIQYF.

V is TRBV2 and J is TRBJ2-7; 7 nucleotides agree with TRBD2. CDR3 length: 12 amino acids. J gave up 2 bases and V 8 bases, and 3 bases lay outside the gene matches. Germline CDR1 and CDR2: SNHLY and FYNNEI. The CDR3 protein is CASERGTYEQYF. The CDR3 DNA reads TGTGCCAGCGAGCGGGGAACCTACGAGCAGTACTTC.

This chain links TRBV6-6 with TRBJ1-6, with D perhaps TRBD1 (5 bases). This CDR3 contains 16 residues. V was trimmed by 5 bases and J by 8 bases, leaving 19 bases between them. CDR1 is MNHNY, CDR2 SVGAGI, per germline (reference sequence). The CDR3 sequence: CASSNLLGRGDSPLHF. CDR3 nucleotide sequence: TGTGCCAGCAGTAACCTTTTGGGACGGGGGGATTCACCCCTCCACTTT.

V usage is TRBV7-2 and J usage is TRBJ1-1; D gene uncertain. There are 15 residues in the CDR3. Trimming removed 6 bases at V and 1 base at J, with 15 bases between. Germline loops: CDR1 SGHTA, CDR2 FQGNSA. CDR3 region: CASSYGWYRNTEAFF. DNA of the CDR3: TGTGCCAGCAGTTACGGGTGGTACCGGAACACTGAAGCTTTCTTT.

V is TRBV29-1 and J is TRBJ1-2; 7 bases agree with TRBD1. The germline V gene has CDR1 SQVTM and CDR2 ANQGSEA. The CDR3 is made up of 12 amino acids. Trimming removed 3 bases from V and 7 bases from J; junction bases left unmatched: 5. In nucleotides, the CDR3 is TGCAGCGTTGAGGTGACAGGGAGTGGCTACACCTTC. It is translated as CSVEVTGSGYTF.

As regards this clone: A far larger clone is one nucleotide away, so this likely arose from a read error. This sample also contains other DNA sequences that code for the same CDR3. The chain has TRBV11-1 and TRBJ2-5; D not resolved. The CDR3 has 11 amino acids. In germline, CDR1 is SGHAT, CDR2 FQDESV (reference sequence). Trimming took off 1 base at V and 4 bases at J, with 1 base between the two ends. CDR3 amino acids: CASSLGETQYF. CDR3 nucleotides: TGTGCCAGCAGCTTAGGAGAGACCCAGTACTTC. The entire variable domain, with the rest obtained from reference TRBV11-1 and TRBJ2-5, is as follows: EAEVAQSPRYKITEKSQAVAFWCDPISGHATLYWYRQILGQGPELLVQFQDESVVDDSQLPKDRFSAERLKGVDSTLKIQPAELGDSAMYLCASSLGETQYFGPGTRLLVL.

This clone was found many times. The gene calls are TRBV5-1 and TRBJ2-1; D might be TRBD2 (5 bases). This CDR3 comprises 14 residues. Germline CDR1 is SGHRS and CDR2 is YFSETQ. V was pared by 4 bases and J by 7 bases, with 15 bases between. The DNA for the CDR3 is TGCGCCAGCAGCCCCTCGGTCGGGGTGAATGAGCAGTTCTTC. It encodes CASSPSVGVNEQFF.

Only a few counts were recorded for this clone. The chain has TRBV29-1 and TRBJ2-1; D is undetermined. This CDR3 region has 14 residues. The V gene lost 2 bases and the J gene lost 0 bases, with 8 bases spanning the gap. CDR1 and CDR2 from the germline V gene are SQVTM and ANQGSEA. The chain's CDR3 is CSVESTRSYNEQFF. In nucleotides, the CDR3 is TGCAGCGTTGAATCCACCCGCTCCTACAATGAGCAGTTCTTC.

The chain has TRBV5-1 and TRBJ2-7; 9 bases are shared with TRBD1. From germline, CDR1 is SGHRS and CDR2 YFSETQ. This CDR3 is 14 amino acids long. V lost 3 bases, J lost 3 bases, and 4 bases stayed unmatched. CDR3: CASSSGQGLYEQYF. The DNA for the CDR3 is TGCGCCAGCAGCTCTGGACAGGGGCTCTACGAGCAGTACTTC.

The chain joins TRBV28 to TRBJ1-3; D not certain. The germline gives CDR1 MDHEN, CDR2 SYDVKM. The CDR3 has 12 residues. V shed 3 bases and J shed 7 bases, with 7 bases lying between them. Here the CDR3 DNA reads TGTGCCAGCAGTTTCCTCCGTAACACCATATATTTT. Its protein product is CASSFLRNTIYF.

The chain carries TRBV5-4 and TRBJ2-7; possibly TRBD2 for D (5 bases). The CDR3 is 15 residues long. Germline-derived CDR1 and CDR2 are SGHNT and YYREEE (reference sequence). V was shortened by 1 base and J by 3 bases, with 14 bases between the two germline ends. In nucleotides, the CDR3 is TGTGCCAGCAGCTTGTTGCCCGGGAATGACTACGAGCAGTACTTC. Translating gives CASSLLPGNDYEQYF.

This chain uses TRBV7-9 with TRBJ2-1; the D is unclear. Looked up from germline, CDR1 is SEHNR and CDR2 is FQNEAQ (reference sequence). V lost 1 base, J lost 4 bases, and 8 bases lay in between. This CDR3 spans 14 amino acids. The CDR3 sequence is CASSLDRIYNEQFF. CDR3 nucleotides: TGTGCCAGCAGCTTAGACCGGATTTACAATGAGCAGTTCTTC.

This chain connects TRBV30 to TRBJ1-2, with 7 positions matching TRBD1. Germline lookup yields CDR1 GTSNPN and CDR2 SVGIG (reference sequence). This CDR3 comprises 15 residues. The V and J ends lost 3 bases and 8 bases, in that order; junction bases with no gene match: 15. Written as DNA, the CDR3 is TGTGCCTGGAGGGAGTCGGGGACAGAAGGTTGGGGCTACACCTTC. Its translation: CAWRESGTEGWGYTF.

In its sample, this clone was seen many times. Other DNA sequences within the sample encode an identical CDR3. The CDR3 loop reads CASSAVASTDTQYF. In DNA, the CDR3 is TGTGCCAGCAGCGCAGTTGCCTCCACAGATACGCAGTATTTT. The chain combines TRBV9 with TRBJ2-3; D is undetermined. Trimming shortened V by 3 bases and J by 2 bases, and 10 bases separated the two germline ends. Per germline, CDR1 SGDLS and CDR2 YYNGEE. This CDR3 contains 14 residues.

With regard to this clone: This sequence may be a read error, since a much larger clone differs from it by one base. The CDR3 nucleotides read TGTGCCAGCATTTCAGGCGGATATAGCAATCAGCCCCGGCATTTT. Protein sequence: CASISGGYSNQPRHF. The rearrangement links TRBV28 to TRBJ1-5; D is unresolved. CDR3 length: 15 amino acids. Per the germline V gene, CDR1 is MDHEN and CDR2 is SYDVKM.